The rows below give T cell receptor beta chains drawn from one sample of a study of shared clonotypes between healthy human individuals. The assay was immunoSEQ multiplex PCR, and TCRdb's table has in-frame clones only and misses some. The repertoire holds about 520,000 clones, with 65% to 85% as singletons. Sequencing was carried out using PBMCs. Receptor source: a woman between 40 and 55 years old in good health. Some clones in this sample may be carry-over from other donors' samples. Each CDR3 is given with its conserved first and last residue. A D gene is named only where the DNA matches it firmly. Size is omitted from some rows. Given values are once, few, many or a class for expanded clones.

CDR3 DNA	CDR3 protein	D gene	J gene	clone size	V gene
TGTGCCAGCAGTCCTCGGTTTGCGGGAGCCGACCCCCCTTACGAGCAGTACTTC	CASSPRFAGADPPYEQYF	TRBD2	TRBJ2-7	.	TRBV2
TGTGCCAGCAGTGAATTGTTACCCGGGTACAATGAGCAGTTCTTC	CASSELLPGYNEQFF	.	TRBJ2-1	.	TRBV2
TGCGCCAGCAGCTTGGGACAGCCGAACACTGAAGCTTTCTTT	CASSLGQPNTEAFF	.	TRBJ1-1	.	TRBV5-1
TGTGCCAGCAGCAGCCAGAGGGACAGGGGGCGCAACGGGGAGCTGTTTTTT	CASSSQRDRGRNGELFF	TRBD1	TRBJ2-2	.	TRBV11-1
TGCAGCGTTGGAAAAGGGATCGAACTGTTTTTT	CSVGKGIELFF	.	TRBJ1-4	.	TRBV29-1
TGTGCCAGCTCACCACAGGGGCCTGGAAACACCATATATTTT	CASSPQGPGNTIYF	.	TRBJ1-3	.	TRBV18
TGTGCCAGCATACGAACAGGGGGCGCAGGCTATGGCTACACCTTC	CASIRTGGAGYGYTF	TRBD1	TRBJ1-2	.	TRBV6-1
TGTGCCAGCGCTTTGACAGGGTCGTGGAATCAGCCCCAGCATTTT	CASALTGSWNQPQHF	TRBD1	TRBJ1-5	.	TRBV25-1
TGTGCCTGGAGCCCCCTCGACAGCTGGGATACGGCTAATGAAAAACTGTTTTTT	CAWSPLDSWDTANEKLFF	.	TRBJ1-4	.	TRBV30
TGTGCCAGCAGCTTCCTAGCGGGAGGACCGGGGGGCCAGTACTTC	CASSFLAGGPGGQYF	TRBD2	TRBJ2-5	once	TRBV7-8
TGTGCCGGACGGGGTTATTCCTACGAGCAGTACTTC	CAGRGYSYEQYF	.	TRBJ2-7	.	TRBV30
TGTGCCAGCAGCTTGGGACTAGCGGGAGCACCGGGTACCGGGGAGCTGTTTTTT	CASSLGLAGAPGTGELFF	TRBD2	TRBJ2-2	.	TRBV7-2
TGTGCCAGCAGTTACTACCTCGGACGTCGGAACACTGAAGCTTTCTTT	CASSYYLGRRNTEAFF	.	TRBJ1-1	.	TRBV6-6
TGTGCCAGCAGTTTGGAAATCCCGGCGGGCTACACCTTC	CASSLEIPAGYTF	.	TRBJ1-2	once	TRBV28
TGTGCCAGCAGTGGGACAGGCAATCAGCCCCAGCATTTT	CASSGTGNQPQHF	TRBD1	TRBJ1-5	.	TRBV6-6
TGTGCCACCAGCAGAGGTGGCAGGTACGAGCAGTACTTC	CATSRGGRYEQYF	.	TRBJ2-7	.	TRBV15
TGTGCCAGCAGCCAAGCCCTAGGACTCTACGAGCAGTACTTC	CASSQALGLYEQYF	.	TRBJ2-7	few	TRBV7-9
TGTGCCAGCAGCCAAGGAGGCGCCACAGATACGCAGTATTTT	CASSQGGATDTQYF	.	TRBJ2-3	once	TRBV4-2
TGTGCCAGCAGTCAGGGGCGCGAACGAGTGGGCGAGCAGTACTTC	CASSQGRERVGEQYF	.	TRBJ2-7	many	TRBV6-6
TGTGCCAGCAGCGCGACGACAGGGTTTAGTTACGAGCAGTACTTC	CASSATTGFSYEQYF	TRBD1	TRBJ2-7	.	TRBV9
TGTGCCAGCAGCTTGCGGGGGGTCCACTACGAGCAGTACTTC	CASSLRGVHYEQYF	TRBD2	TRBJ2-7	few	TRBV5-4
TGTGCCAGCAGTTTCAGGGGTTCACCCCTCCACTTT	CASSFRGSPLHF	.	TRBJ1-6	.	TRBV27
TGTGCCACCAGCAGAGGAGGGGAGGCAACCGGGGAGCTGTTTTTT	CATSRGGEATGELFF	.	TRBJ2-2	.	TRBV15
TGTGCCAGCAGTTTTATTGGGACTAGATTTTCCCGGGAGGGTGAGACCCAGTACTTC	CASSFIGTRFSREGETQYF	TRBD2	TRBJ2-5	.	TRBV28
TGTGCCAGTAAGAATCGGGGCTATAGCAATCAGCCCCAGCATTTT	CASKNRGYSNQPQHF	.	TRBJ1-5	once	TRBV19
TGTGCCAGCAGCTTGGACGGCTCGGGACCAACCTACGAGCAGTACTTC	CASSLDGSGPTYEQYF	.	TRBJ2-7	once	TRBV5-8
TGTGCCAGCAGCTTAGACAGGGGGCCCTACGAGCAGTACTTC	CASSLDRGPYEQYF	TRBD1	TRBJ2-7	.	TRBV11-2
TGTGCCAGCAGCCAAGACCCTCTACAGGGGGGGTCCGTCTATGGCTACACCTTC	CASSQDPLQGGSVYGYTF	TRBD1	TRBJ1-2	.	TRBV4-2
TGTGCCAGCAGCTTGGAACAGGGCGGCGCCTACGAGCAGTACTTC	CASSLEQGGAYEQYF	.	TRBJ2-7	.	TRBV5-4